This T cell receptor (beta chain) was captured by sequencing in a study of Ad26.COV2.S vaccination and SARS-CoV-2 variants. Notes on the study in general: Higher spike-specific TCR breadth was found in vaccine recipients than in placebo recipients.

Sample treatment: about 20 received Ad26.COV2.S at low or high dose, single or two shots; a few received placebo; per-sample allocation not given. Sampling happened 63 days after the first vaccine or placebo injection. Remarks on this clone: The antigen is undetermined.

Here immunoSEQ multiplex PCR was the method, and the copy in TCRdb shows in-frame clones only, minus some. Of 440,000 or so clones listed, 80% to 95% are singletons. With 6 bases clipped from V and 6 bases from J, the junction kept 8 bases outside the gene matches. This CDR3 is 14 amino acids long. In germline, CDR1 is MNHEY, CDR2 SVGAGI. The sequences come from peripheral blood, collected in a trial of Ad26.COV2.S vaccine versus placebo. The sequence was obtained from a person between 18 and 59 years old who received the Ad26.COV2.S COVID-19 vaccine or a placebo. This sequence joins TRBV6-5 and TRBJ2-7; 10 positions match TRBD2. CDR3 amino acids: CASSLLAGVGEQYF. As DNA, the CDR3 is TGTGCCAGCAGCCTCCTAGCGGGGGTGGGCGAGCAGTACTTC.